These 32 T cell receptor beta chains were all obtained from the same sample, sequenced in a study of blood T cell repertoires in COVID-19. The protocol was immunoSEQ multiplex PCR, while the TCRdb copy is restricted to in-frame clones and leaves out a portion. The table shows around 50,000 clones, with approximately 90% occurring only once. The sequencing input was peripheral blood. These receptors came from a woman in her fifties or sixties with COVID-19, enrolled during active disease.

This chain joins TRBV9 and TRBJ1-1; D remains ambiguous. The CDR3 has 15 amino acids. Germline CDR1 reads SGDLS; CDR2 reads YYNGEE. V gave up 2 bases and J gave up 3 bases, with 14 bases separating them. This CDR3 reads CASSVGDGSDTEAFF. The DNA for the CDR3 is TGTGCCAGCAGCGTGGGCGATGGCTCGGACACTGAAGCTTTCTTT.

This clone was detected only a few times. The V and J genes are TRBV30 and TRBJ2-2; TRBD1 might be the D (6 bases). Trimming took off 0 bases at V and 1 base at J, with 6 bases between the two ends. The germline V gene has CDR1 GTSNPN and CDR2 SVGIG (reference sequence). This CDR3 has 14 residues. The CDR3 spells CAWSVQGNTGELFF. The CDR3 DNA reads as TGTGCCTGGAGTGTACAGGGGAACACCGGGGAGCTGTTTTTT.

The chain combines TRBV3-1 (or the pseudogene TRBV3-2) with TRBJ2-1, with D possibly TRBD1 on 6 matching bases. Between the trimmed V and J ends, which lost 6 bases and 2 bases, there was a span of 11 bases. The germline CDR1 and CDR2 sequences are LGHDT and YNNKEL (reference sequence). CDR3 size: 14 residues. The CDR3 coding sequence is TGTGCCAGCAGACTACAGGGTCCCTACAATGAGCAGTTCTTC. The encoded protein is CASRLQGPYNEQFF.

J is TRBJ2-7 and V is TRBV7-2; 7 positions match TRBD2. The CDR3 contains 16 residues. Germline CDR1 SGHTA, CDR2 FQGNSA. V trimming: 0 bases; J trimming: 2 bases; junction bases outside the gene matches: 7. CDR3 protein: CASSLAPSGETYEQYF. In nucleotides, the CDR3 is TGTGCCAGCAGCTTAGCACCTAGCGGCGAAACCTACGAGCAGTACTTC.

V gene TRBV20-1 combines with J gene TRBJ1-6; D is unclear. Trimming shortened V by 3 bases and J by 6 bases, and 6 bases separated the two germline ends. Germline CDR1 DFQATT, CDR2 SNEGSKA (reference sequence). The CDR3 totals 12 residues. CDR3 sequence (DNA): TGCAGTGCTAGTTCGTCTAATTCACCCCTCCACTTT. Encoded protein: CSASSSNSPLHF.

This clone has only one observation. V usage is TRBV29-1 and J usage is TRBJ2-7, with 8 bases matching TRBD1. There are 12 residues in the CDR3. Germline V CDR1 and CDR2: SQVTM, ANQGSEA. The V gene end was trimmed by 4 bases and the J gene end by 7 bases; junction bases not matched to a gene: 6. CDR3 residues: CSVGQGAGEQYF. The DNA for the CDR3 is TGCAGCGTTGGGCAGGGGGCAGGAGAGCAGTACTTC.

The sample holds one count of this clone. CDR3 coding DNA: TGTGCCAGCAGTGTATTGGGGGCAGGCGAGAGAAGCTATGGCTACACCTTC. This translates into CASSVLGAGERSYGYTF. The chain joins TRBV6-1 to TRBJ1-2, with a weak D call TRBD1 (6 bases). The CDR3 runs to 17 residues. The V end lost 4 bases, the J end lost 4 bases, and 22 bases lay between the germline ends. Germline assignment: CDR1 MNHNS and CDR2 SASEGT.

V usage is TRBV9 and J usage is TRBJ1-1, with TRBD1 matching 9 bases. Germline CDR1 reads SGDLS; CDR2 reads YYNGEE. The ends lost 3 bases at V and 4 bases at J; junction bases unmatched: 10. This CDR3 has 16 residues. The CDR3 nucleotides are TGTGCCAGCAGCGGAACAAGGGACAGGGTGAGCACTGAAGCTTTCTTT. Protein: CASSGTRDRVSTEAFF.

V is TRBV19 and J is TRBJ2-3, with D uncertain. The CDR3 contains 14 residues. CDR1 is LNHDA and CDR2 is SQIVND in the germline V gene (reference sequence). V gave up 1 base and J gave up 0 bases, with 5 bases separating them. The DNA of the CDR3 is TGTGCCAGTAGTATAGCGACTAGCACAGATACGCAGTATTTT. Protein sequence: CASSIATSTDTQYF.

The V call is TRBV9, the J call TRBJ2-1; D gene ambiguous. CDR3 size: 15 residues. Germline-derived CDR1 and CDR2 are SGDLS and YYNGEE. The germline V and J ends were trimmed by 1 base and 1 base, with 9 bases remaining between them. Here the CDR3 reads CASSVLTGSYNEQFF. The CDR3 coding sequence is TGTGCCAGCAGCGTATTAACCGGGTCCTACAATGAGCAGTTCTTC.

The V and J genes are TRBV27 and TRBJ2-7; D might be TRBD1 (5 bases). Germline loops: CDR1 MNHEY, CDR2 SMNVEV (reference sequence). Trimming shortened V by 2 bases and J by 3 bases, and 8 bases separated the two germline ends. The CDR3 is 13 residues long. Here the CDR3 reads CASSLRDSYEQYF. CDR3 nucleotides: TGTGCCAGCAGTTTACGAGACAGCTACGAGCAGTACTTC.

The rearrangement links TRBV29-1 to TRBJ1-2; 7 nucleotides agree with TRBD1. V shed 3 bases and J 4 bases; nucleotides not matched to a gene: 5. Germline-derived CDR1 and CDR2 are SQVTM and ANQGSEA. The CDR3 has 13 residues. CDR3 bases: TGCAGCGTTGAGACCAGGACAGGCTATGGCTACACCTTC. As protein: CSVETRTGYGYTF.

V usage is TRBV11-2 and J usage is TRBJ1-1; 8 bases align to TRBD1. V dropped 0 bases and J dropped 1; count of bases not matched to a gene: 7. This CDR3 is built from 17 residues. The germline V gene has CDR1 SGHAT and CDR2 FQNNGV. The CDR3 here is CASSLDSAGGWNTEAFF. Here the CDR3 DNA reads TGTGCCAGCAGCTTAGATAGTGCAGGGGGCTGGAACACTGAAGCTTTCTTT.

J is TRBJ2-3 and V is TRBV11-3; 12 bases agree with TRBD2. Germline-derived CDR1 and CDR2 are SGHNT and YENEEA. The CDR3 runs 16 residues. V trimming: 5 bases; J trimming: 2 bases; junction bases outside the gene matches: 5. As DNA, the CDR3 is TGTGCCAGCAGCAGAAGACTAGCGGGAGACACAGATACGCAGTATTTT. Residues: CASSRRLAGDTDTQYF.

This CDR3 reads CASSEQRSPSYNEQFF. The CDR3 nucleotides read TGTGCCAGCAGTGAACAACGGAGTCCTTCCTACAATGAGCAGTTCTTC. This rearrangement joins TRBV25-1 to TRBJ2-1, with D unclear. The CDR3 spans 16 residues. Per the germline V gene, CDR1 is MGHDK and CDR2 is SYGVNS. Trimming pared 2 bases from V and 1 base from J, leaving 12 bases between.

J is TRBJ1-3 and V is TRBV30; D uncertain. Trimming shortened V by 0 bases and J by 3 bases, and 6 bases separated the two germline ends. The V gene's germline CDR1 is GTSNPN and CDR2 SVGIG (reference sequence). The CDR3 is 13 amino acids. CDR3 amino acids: CAWSVLLGNTIYF. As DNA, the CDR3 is TGTGCCTGGAGTGTACTTCTTGGAAACACCATATATTTT.

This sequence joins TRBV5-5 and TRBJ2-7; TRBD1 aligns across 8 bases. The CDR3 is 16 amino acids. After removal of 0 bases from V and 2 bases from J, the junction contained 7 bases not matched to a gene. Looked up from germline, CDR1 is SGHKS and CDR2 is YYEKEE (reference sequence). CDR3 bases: TGTGCCAGCAGCTTGGCGGTGGGGGACAGGACCTACGAGCAGTACTTC. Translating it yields CASSLAVGDRTYEQYF.

In nucleotides, the CDR3 is TGTGCTAGTGGAGTGGCCGGGGTTTCACCCCTCCACTTT. It specifies CASGVAGVSPLHF. The rearrangement uses TRBV12-5 and TRBJ1-6; D unclear. The germline gives CDR1 LGHNT, CDR2 FRNRAP. V lost 6 bases, J lost 9 bases, and 12 bases lay in between. This CDR3 spans 13 amino acids.

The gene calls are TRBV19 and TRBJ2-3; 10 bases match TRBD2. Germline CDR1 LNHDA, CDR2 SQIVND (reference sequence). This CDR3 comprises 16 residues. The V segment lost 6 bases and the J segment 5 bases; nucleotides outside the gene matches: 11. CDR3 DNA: TGTGCCAGTAGGGGGGCTAGCGGGAGAGCGATAGATACGCAGTATTTT. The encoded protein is CASRGASGRAIDTQYF.

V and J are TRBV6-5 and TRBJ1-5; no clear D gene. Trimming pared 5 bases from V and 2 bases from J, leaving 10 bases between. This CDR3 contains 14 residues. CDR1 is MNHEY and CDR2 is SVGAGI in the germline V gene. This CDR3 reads CASSLGLGNQPQHF. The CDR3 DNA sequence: TGTGCCAGCAGTCTCGGTCTGGGCAATCAGCCCCAGCATTTT.

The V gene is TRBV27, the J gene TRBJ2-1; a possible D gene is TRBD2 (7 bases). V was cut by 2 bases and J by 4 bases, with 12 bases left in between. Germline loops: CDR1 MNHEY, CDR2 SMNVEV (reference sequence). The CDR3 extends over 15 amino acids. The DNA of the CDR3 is TGTGCCAGCAGTTTAAAGGGGGGGGGTTACAATGAGCAGTTCTTC. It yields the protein CASSLKGGGYNEQFF.

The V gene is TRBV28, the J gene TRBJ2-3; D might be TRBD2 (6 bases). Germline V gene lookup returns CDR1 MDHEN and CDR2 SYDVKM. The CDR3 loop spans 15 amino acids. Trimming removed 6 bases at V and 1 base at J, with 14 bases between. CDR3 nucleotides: TGTGCCAGCAGCTATCCGGGACTTCGCACAGATACGCAGTATTTT. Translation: CASSYPGLRTDTQYF.

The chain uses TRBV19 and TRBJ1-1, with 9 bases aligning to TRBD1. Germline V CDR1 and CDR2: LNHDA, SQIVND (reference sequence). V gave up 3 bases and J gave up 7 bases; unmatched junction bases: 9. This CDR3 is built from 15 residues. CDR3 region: CASSIMGQGRGEAFF. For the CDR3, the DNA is TGTGCCAGTAGTATTATGGGACAGGGTAGGGGTGAAGCTTTCTTT.

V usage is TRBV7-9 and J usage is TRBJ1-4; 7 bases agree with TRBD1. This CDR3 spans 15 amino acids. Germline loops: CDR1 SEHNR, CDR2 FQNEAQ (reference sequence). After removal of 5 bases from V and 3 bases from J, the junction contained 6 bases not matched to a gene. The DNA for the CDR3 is TGTGCCAGCAGCAAAGACAGGGCGTCTAATGAAAAACTGTTTTTT. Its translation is CASSKDRASNEKLFF.

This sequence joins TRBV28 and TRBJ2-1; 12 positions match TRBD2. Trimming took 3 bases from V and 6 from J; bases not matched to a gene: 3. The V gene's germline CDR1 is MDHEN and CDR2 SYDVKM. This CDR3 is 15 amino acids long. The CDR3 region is CASSFLAGGFNEQFF. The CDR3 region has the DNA TGTGCCAGCAGTTTCCTAGCGGGAGGGTTCAATGAGCAGTTCTTC.

The DNA for the CDR3 is TGTGCCAGCAGCGCCAGCAGGAATGAGCAGTTCTTC. It translates to CASSASRNEQFF. V gene TRBV21-1 combines with J gene TRBJ2-1; TRBD1 was called by the table and not checked on the DNA. TRBV21-1 is termed a pseudogene. The CDR3 spans 12 residues.

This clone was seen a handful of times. CDR3 region: CASSYGREWDEQFF. Written as DNA, the CDR3 is TGTGCCAGCAGTTACGGGCGGGAGTGGGATGAGCAGTTCTTC. The chain is built from TRBV6-5 and TRBJ2-1; TRBD2 agrees at 7 bases. The J segment lost 8 bases and the V segment lost 2 bases, leaving 6 bases of the junction unmatched. This CDR3 has 14 amino acids. From germline, CDR1 is MNHEY and CDR2 SVGAGI.

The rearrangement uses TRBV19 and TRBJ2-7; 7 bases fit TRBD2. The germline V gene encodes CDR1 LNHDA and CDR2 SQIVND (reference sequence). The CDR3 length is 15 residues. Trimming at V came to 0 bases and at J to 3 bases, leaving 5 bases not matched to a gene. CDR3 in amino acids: CASSIEGTNVYEQYF. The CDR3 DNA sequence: TGTGCCAGTAGTATAGAGGGGACTAACGTCTACGAGCAGTACTTC.

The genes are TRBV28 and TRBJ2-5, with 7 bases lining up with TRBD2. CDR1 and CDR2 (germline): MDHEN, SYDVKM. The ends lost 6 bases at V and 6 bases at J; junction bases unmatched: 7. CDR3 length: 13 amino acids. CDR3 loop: CASRGTGGKTQYF. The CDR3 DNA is TGTGCCAGCAGAGGGACGGGAGGAAAGACCCAGTACTTC.

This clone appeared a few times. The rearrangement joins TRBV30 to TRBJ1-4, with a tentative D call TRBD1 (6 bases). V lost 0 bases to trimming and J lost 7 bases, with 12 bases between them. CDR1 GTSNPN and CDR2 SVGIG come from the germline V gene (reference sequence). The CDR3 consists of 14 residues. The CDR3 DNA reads TGTGCCTGGAGTGTTCAGGGGATAAGTGAAAAACTGTTTTTT. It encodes CAWSVQGISEKLFF.

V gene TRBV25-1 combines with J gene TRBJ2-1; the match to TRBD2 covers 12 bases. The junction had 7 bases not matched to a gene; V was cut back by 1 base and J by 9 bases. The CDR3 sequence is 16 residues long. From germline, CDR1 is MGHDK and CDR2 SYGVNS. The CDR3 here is CASSEWSSGREGEQFF. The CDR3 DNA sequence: TGTGCCAGCAGTGAATGGTCTAGCGGGAGGGAAGGTGAGCAGTTCTTC. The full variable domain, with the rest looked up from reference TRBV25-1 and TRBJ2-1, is EADIYQTPRYLVIGTGKKITLECSQTMGHDKMYWYQQDPGMELHLIHYSYGVNSTEKGDLSSESTVSRIRTEHFPLTLESARPSHTSQYLCASSEWSSGREGEQFFGPGTRLTVL.

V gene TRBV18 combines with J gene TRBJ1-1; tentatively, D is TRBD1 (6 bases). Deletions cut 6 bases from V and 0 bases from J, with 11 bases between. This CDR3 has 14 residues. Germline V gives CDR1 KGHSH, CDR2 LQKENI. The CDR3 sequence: CASSGGQLNTEAFF. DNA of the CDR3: TGTGCCAGCTCGGGCGGACAGTTGAACACTGAAGCTTTCTTT.